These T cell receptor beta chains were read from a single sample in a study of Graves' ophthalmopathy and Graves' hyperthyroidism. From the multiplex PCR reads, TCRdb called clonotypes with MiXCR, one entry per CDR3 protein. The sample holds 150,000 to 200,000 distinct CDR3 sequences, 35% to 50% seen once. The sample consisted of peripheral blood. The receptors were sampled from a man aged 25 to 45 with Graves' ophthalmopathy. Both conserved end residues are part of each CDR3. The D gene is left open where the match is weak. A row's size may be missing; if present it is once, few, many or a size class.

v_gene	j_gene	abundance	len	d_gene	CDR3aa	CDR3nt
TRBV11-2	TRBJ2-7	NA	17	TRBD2	CASTPTSAAGAIYEQYF	TGTGCCAGCACGCCAACCTCGGCGGCGGGAGCTATCTACGAGCAGTACTTC
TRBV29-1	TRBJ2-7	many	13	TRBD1	CSVSDRDSYEQYF	TGCAGCGTCTCCGACAGGGACTCCTACGAGCAGTACTTC
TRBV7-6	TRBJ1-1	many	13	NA	CASSLARNTEAFF	TGTGCCAGCAGCTTAGCGAGGAACACTGAAGCTTTCTTT
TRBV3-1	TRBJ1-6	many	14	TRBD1	CASSRQGNNSPLHF	TGTGCCAGCAGCCGACAGGGAAATAATTCACCCCTCCACTTT
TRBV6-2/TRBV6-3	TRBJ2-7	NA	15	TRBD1	CASRNRGPSRHEQYF	TGTGCCAGCAGGAACAGGGGGCCCTCTCGACACGAGCAGTACTTC
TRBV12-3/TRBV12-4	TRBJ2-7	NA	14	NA	CASTSSEIRGEQYF	TGTGCCAGCACCTCCTCCGAGATACGGGGCGAGCAGTACTTC
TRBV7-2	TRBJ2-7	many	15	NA	CASSYHGQGVYEQYF	TGTGCCAGCAGCTACCACGGACAAGGAGTATACGAGCAGTACTTC
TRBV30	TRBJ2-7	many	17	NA	CAWSGEGYPRFAYEQYF	TGTGCCTGGAGTGGTGAAGGGTATCCCAGGTTCGCCTACGAGCAGTACTTC
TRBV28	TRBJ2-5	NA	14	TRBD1	CASRTGTGKETQYF	TGTGCCAGCAGGACCGGGACAGGGAAAGAGACCCAGTACTTC
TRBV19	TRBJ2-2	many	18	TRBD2	CASSIATLAGTNTGELFF	TGTGCCAGTAGTATAGCGACACTAGCGGGAACGAACACCGGGGAGCTGTTTTTT
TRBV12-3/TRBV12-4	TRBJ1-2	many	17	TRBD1	CASSSSTGIILRYGYTF	TGTGCCAGCAGTTCGTCGACAGGGATAATTCTGCGCTATGGCTACACCTTC
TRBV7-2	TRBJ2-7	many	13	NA	CASSLGRGYEQYF	TGTGCCAGCAGCTTAGGGCGCGGCTACGAGCAGTACTTC
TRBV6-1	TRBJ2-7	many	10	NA	CASGGYEQYF	TGTGCCAGCGGGGGGTACGAGCAGTACTTC
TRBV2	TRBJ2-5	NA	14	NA	CASKEVAGEETQYF	TGTGCCAGCAAGGAGGTGGCAGGGGAAGAGACCCAGTACTTC
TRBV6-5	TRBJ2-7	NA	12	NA	CASSYPGGEQYF	TGTGCCAGCAGTTACCCCGGAGGGGAGCAGTACTTC
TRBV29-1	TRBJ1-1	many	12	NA	CSVVPGSTEAFF	TGCAGCGTTGTGCCGGGGAGCACTGAAGCTTTCTTT
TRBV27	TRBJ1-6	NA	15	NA	CASSPTTLLSSPLHF	TGTGCCAGCAGTCCAACGACACTTTTAAGTTCACCCCTCCACTTT
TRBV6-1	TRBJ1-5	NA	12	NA	CASSPGYWTQHF	TGTGCCAGCAGCCCAGGGTACTGGACCCAGCATTTT
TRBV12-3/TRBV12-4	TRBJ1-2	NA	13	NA	CASSQTGFYGYTF	TGTGCCAGCAGCCAGACAGGATTCTATGGCTACACCTTC
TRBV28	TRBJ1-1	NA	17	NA	CASIQSLASQGYTEAFF	TGTGCCAGCATCCAATCACTGGCAAGTCAGGGGTACACTGAAGCTTTCTTT
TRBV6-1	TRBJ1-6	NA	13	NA	CASSEKRGSPLHF	TGTGCCAGCAGTGAAAAAAGAGGGTCACCCCTCCACTTT
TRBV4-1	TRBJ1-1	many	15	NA	CASSQWGGKNTEAFF	TGCGCCAGCAGCCAATGGGGAGGGAAGAACACTGAAGCTTTCTTT
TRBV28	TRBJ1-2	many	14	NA	CASSLYGPGYGYTF	TGTGCCAGCAGTTTATATGGGCCGGGCTATGGCTACACCTTC
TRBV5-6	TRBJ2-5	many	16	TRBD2	CASSSLSGRSQETQYF	TGTGCCAGCAGCTCACTAAGCGGGAGGAGCCAAGAGACCCAGTACTTC
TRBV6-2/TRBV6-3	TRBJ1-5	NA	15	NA	CASSPLGGTNQPQHF	TGTGCCAGCAGTCCCCTGGGCGGAACCAATCAGCCCCAGCATTTT
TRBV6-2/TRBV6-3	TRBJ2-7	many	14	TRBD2	CASRGRLAWFEQYF	TGTGCCAGCAGAGGGAGACTAGCGTGGTTCGAGCAGTACTTC
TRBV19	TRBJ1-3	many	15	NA	CASKRDFGSGNTIYF	TGTGCCAGTAAGAGGGACTTCGGGTCTGGAAACACCATATATTTT
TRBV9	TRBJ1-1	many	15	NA	CASSVSPRDNTEAFF	TGTGCCAGCAGCGTATCCCCTAGGGATAACACTGAAGCTTTCTTT
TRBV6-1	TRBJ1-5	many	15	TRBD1	CASSESRGSNQPQHF	TGTGCCAGCAGTGAAAGCAGGGGGAGCAATCAGCCCCAGCATTTT
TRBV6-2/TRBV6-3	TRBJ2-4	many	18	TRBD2	CASSYPPGSGNAKNIQYF	TGTGCCAGCAGTTACCCCCCGGGGAGCGGGAACGCCAAAAACATTCAGTACTTC
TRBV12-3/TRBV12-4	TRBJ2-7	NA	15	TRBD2	CASSNLAGESYEQYF	TGTGCCAGCAGTAATCTAGCGGGAGAGTCCTACGAGCAGTACTTC
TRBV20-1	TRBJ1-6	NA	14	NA	CSARSQGLNSPLHF	TGCAGTGCTAGATCACAGGGTCTGAATTCACCCCTCCACTTT
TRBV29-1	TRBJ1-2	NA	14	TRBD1	CSVARDRVHYGYTF	TGCAGCGTGGCCCGGGACAGAGTTCACTATGGCTACACCTTC
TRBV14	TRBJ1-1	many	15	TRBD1	CASSAWTGWDTEAFF	TGTGCCAGCAGCGCGTGGACAGGGTGGGACACTGAAGCTTTCTTT
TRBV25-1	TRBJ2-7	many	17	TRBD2	CASSEYLLQAGGGEQYF	TGTGCCAGCAGTGAATATCTGCTCCAAGCGGGAGGGGGTGAGCAGTACTTC
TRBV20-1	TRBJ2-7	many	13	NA	CSARDPGFDEQYF	TGCAGTGCTAGAGATCCAGGGTTCGACGAGCAGTACTTC
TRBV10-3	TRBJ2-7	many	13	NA	CAISEEANYEQYF	TGTGCCATCAGTGAGGAAGCCAACTACGAGCAGTACTTC
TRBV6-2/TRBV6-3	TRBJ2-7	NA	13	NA	CASSYDYTYEQYF	TGTGCCAGCAGTTACGACTACACCTACGAGCAGTACTTC
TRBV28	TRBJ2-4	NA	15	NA	CASSQGDRAKNIQYF	TGTGCCAGCAGTCAAGGGGATCGAGCCAAAAACATTCAGTACTTC
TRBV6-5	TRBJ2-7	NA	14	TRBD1	CASSLQQQGYEQYF	TGTGCCAGCAGTCTACAACAACAGGGGTACGAGCAGTACTTC
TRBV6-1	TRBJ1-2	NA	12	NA	CASGRPNYGYTF	TGTGCCAGCGGCAGGCCTAACTATGGCTACACCTTC
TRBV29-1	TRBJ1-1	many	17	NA	CSVLAPRGWPQNTEAFF	TGCAGCGTTCTGGCCCCCAGGGGTTGGCCGCAGAACACTGAAGCTTTCTTT
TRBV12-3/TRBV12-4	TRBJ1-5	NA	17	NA	CASSLSAGFEGNQPQHF	TGTGCCAGCAGTTTAAGCGCAGGGTTTGAGGGCAATCAGCCCCAGCATTTT
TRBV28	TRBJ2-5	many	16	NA	CASSFIWVAEQETQYF	TGTGCCAGCAGTTTTATCTGGGTAGCGGAACAAGAGACCCAGTACTTC
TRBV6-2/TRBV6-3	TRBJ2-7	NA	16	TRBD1	CASSYTYRGPFYEQYF	TGTGCCAGCAGTTACACCTACAGGGGGCCATTCTACGAGCAGTACTTC
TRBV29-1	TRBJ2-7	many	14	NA	CSARGMAASYEQYF	TGCAGCGCCAGAGGTATGGCGGCGTCCTACGAGCAGTACTTC